Below are 5 T cell receptor beta chains sequenced from a single sample in a study of technical replicates of blood from several donors. The assay was immunoSEQ multiplex PCR, and TCRdb's table has in-frame clones only and misses some. The sample yields around 80,000 clones, about 94% seen once. What was sequenced was T cells isolated from PBMCs. The receptor source for this set is a human donor in good health.

This sequence joins TRBV13 and TRBJ2-7; TRBD2 might be the D (6 bases). The CDR3 has 16 residues. Between the trimmed V and J ends, which lost 4 bases and 2 bases, there was a span of 18 bases. CDR1 and CDR2 (germline): PRHDT, FYEKMQ (reference sequence). CDR3 amino acids: CASSSAVGTVAYEQYF. CDR3 nucleotide sequence: TGTGCCAGCAGCTCAGCAGTTGGGACTGTGGCCTACGAGCAGTACTTC.

V gene TRBV2 combines with J gene TRBJ2-2, with D maybe TRBD2 (6 bases). V was cut by 1 base and J by 0 bases, with 12 bases left in between. Germline loops: CDR1 SNHLY, CDR2 FYNNEI. The length of the CDR3 is 17 residues. Written as DNA, the CDR3 is TGTGCCAGCAGTGAAGAAGAGGGACTCACGAACACCGGGGAGCTGTTTTTT. Protein sequence: CASSEEEGLTNTGELFF. Based on the CDR3 plus reference TRBV2 and TRBJ2-2, the full variable domain is EPEVTQTPSHQVTQMGQEVILRCVPISNHLYFYWYRQILGQKVEFLVSFYNNEISEKSEIFDDQFSVERPDGSNFTLKIRSTKLEDSAMYFCASSEEEGLTNTGELFFGEGSRLTVL.

The rearrangement joins TRBV9 to TRBJ2-7; 7 bases match TRBD2. In germline, CDR1 is SGDLS, CDR2 YYNGEE. The CDR3 is 15 residues long. The V segment lost 3 bases and the J segment 3 bases; nucleotides outside the gene matches: 9. CDR3 loop: CASSDYSAGDYEQYF. Written as DNA, the CDR3 is TGTGCCAGCAGCGATTACTCGGCGGGAGACTACGAGCAGTACTTC.

This chain connects TRBV19 to TRBJ2-7; no clear D. Germline CDR1 and CDR2: LNHDA and SQIVND (reference sequence). The CDR3 has 15 residues. V shed 3 bases and J shed 3 bases, with 15 bases lying between them. CDR3 nucleotides: TGTGCCAGTAGTATCTTAATGGGCCTCCTCTACGAGCAGTACTTC. This encodes CASSILMGLLYEQYF.

V gene TRBV19 combines with J gene TRBJ1-1; TRBD1 aligns across 7 bases. Germline V gene sequence: CDR1 LNHDA, CDR2 SQIVND (reference sequence). Losses at the gene ends were 7 bases for V and 11 bases for J; bases not matched to a gene: 10. The CDR3 loop spans 12 amino acids. DNA for the CDR3: TGTGCCAGTACCGAACAGGGGTTAGGGGCTTTCTTT. It is translated as CASTEQGLGAFF.